This TCR beta chain was obtained from a study of CD8+ T cells in alopecia areata (dated by TCRdb to 2016 to 2019). Concerning the study at large: Treated patients were enrolled in an open-label pilot trial of oral tofacitinib at 5 to 10 mg twice daily for moderate-to-severe alopecia areata. RNA was extracted with the PAXgene miRNA kit for fixed scalp, the miRNeasy kit for PBMCs, and the RNeasy kit for mouse skin. Patients stayed on tofacitinib for 6 to 18 months and then had 6 months of follow-up off drug so that delayed response and recurrence could be assessed. The SALT score, which quantifies the percentage of affected scalp surface area, was used to measure disease severity in treated patients. Scalp clonality was compared across normal scalp (n=4), patchy alopecia areata scalp (n=8), and alopecia totalis/universalis scalp (n=8). In humans, TCRbeta sequencing was performed on scalp tissue and on sorted CD4+ and CD8+ peripheral blood T cells from healthy controls and from patients with patchy or totalis/universalis alopecia areata. High-throughput TCRbeta sequencing was used to examine T cell clonal expansion in alopecia areata in both the C3H/HeJ mouse model and human patients. Tofacitinib-treated patients had biopsies at baseline and at 4 and 24 weeks of treatment, with a later scalp biopsy in several patients. TCRbeta CDR3 regions were amplified by immunoSEQ multiplex PCR with 35 Vbeta forward and 13 Jbeta reverse primers.

Library construction relied on the immunoSEQ multiplex PCR assay. RNA was extracted from all samples and reverse transcribed into cDNA, which served as template for TCR sequencing. First-strand cDNA was synthesized using SuperScript III with a 2:1 mix of oligo-dT and random hexamers. A synthetic immune receptor repertoire was used to assess amplification bias, and residual bias was removed computationally. Per the authors' processing: Raw reads were preprocessed to remove errors, and CDR3 was defined by IMGT conventions from the conserved cysteine to phenylalanine. Clonality was computed as 1 minus the Shannon entropy, with the entropy normalized by log2 of the number of productive unique TCRs. CD4 or CD8 identity of scalp clones was inferred by cross-referencing scalp TCRbeta sequences with sorted blood CD4 and CD8 repertoires. TCRdb limited this immuneACCESS table to in-frame rearrangements with V and J called. A share of clones is missing; checked studies link under half to unresolved V genes, and the rest is unexplained. The V and J calls and the clone size are those of that table, but D and trimming were determined from the DNA. The sample has more than 200,000 clones on record, around two fifths of them singletons. 2% to 3% of the sample is in the top ten clones.

Comments on this clone: The antigen it binds to is not known. Base qualities are not recorded, but no much larger clone differs from it by a single base. Other nucleotide sequences in the sample specify the same CDR3.

What the work shows at the level of the full study, not this receptor alone: During tofacitinib treatment, many expanded lesional clones stuck around in both scalp and blood, and this persistence may partly explain why relapse happens after treatment is stopped. TCR sequences shared between patients were less clear than in mice, possibly partly because of HLA diversity in the patient population. Tofacitinib significantly decreased scalp clonality and the number of expanded CD8+ clones among the top 100 scalp clones. Scalp TCR repertoire analysis is complicated because resident alphabeta T cells in normal human skin are also sequenced, whereas mouse skin is dominated by gammadelta T cells. Because the treated cohort was small and had just a single nonresponder, larger studies are needed to establish links between baseline CD8+ expansion and response. Lesional scalp, especially in alopecia totalis/universalis, showed higher clonality and more expanded CD8+ clones than normal scalp, suggesting antigenic drive.

Including cysteine and phenylalanine, the CDR3 has 13 amino acids. Here the CDR3 DNA is all that survives: 39 bases in frame from base 1. The germline V gene specifies MNHEY as CDR1 and SVGAGI as CDR2. Relative to germline, V is 3 bases shorter and J is 3 bases shorter, with 8 bases between their ends. The treatment or condition label for this specimen denotes: oral pan-JAK inhibitor, 5-10 mg twice daily. From alopecia areata patients, peripheral blood was collected along with lesional scalp punch biopsies. PBMCs were isolated by density centrifugation and stained for CD3, CD4 and CD8, after which CD4+ and CD8+ T cells were sorted on a FACSAria.

The TCR comes from a human donor with alopecia areata. This receptor chain uses TRBV6-5 and TRBJ1-2; a tentative D call is TRBD1 (5 bases match). The material was CD4+ T cells sorted from blood, obtained at roughly week 36, from a patient treated with tofacitinib. This receptor has the CDR3 CASSYRGYYGYTF. The sequence in DNA is TGTGCCAGCAGTTATCGGGGGTACTATGGCTACACCTTC.